This T cell receptor (beta chain) was sequenced in a study of identical twins. TCRdb independently ran MiXCR on the 5' RACE reads; one entry per CDR3 protein. The sample carries about 460,000 distinct CDR3 sequences, more than 13% recorded once. A remark on this clonotype: Its cognate antigen is unknown.

There are 18 residues in the CDR3. Study results and caveats: In zero-insertion analyses, partial confounding could arise from invariant MAIT and iNKT cells. Cross-sectional statistical analysis, not tracking of the same donors, underpinned the conclusions.

These data also featured in a second study, about yellow fever vaccine responses in identical twins.

The sequenced sample was CD4+ T cells sorted from blood. The V call is TRBV21-1, the J call TRBJ2-6; the table gives TRBD1 as D, unverified against the DNA. TRBV21-1 is a pseudogene locus. The TCR originated in a woman under 30 in good health. CDR3 bases: TGTGCCAGCAGCCTCGGAGAGGGACAGTCCTCTGGGGCCAACGTCCTGACTTTC. Its protein is CASSLGEGQSSGANVLTF.